This is a list of T cell receptor beta chains from one sample in a study of blood T cell repertoires in COVID-19. Sequenced by immunoSEQ multiplex PCR; TCRdb stores in-frame clones only, minus some. The sample yields 200,000 or so clones, approximately 90% seen once. The source material was peripheral blood. These receptors were taken from a man in his 70s with acute or convalescent COVID-19. Both conserved end residues are part of each CDR3. The D gene is left open where the match is weak. Size tells how often a clone was seen (once, few, many) or the class of an expanded clone, and some rows leave it out.

-,once,TRBJ2-1,TRBV28,CASTPFRGSDQREQFF,TGTGCCAGCACCCCCTTTCGCGGGTCCGACCAACGGGAGCAGTTCTTC
-,many,TRBJ1-4,TRBV4-1,CASSPVYGTKAGEKLFF,TGCGCCAGCAGTCCGGTGTACGGGACAAAGGCAGGGGAAAAACTGTTTTTT
-,-,TRBJ2-3,TRBV2,CASSEGLRSNTDTQYF,TGTGCCAGCAGTGAAGGGCTCCGGAGTAACACAGATACGCAGTATTTT
-,-,TRBJ2-3,TRBV9,CASSVAGIAGTDTQYF,TGTGCCAGCAGCGTAGCTGGGATAGCGGGCACAGATACGCAGTATTTT
-,-,TRBJ2-6,TRBV19,CAVAPGGYSGANVLTF,TGTGCCGTCGCCCCGGGTGGTTACTCTGGGGCCAACGTCCTGACTTTC
-,-,TRBJ1-1,TRBV27,CASTPRGGIEAFF,TGTGCCAGCACCCCAAGGGGGGGGATTGAAGCTTTCTTT
TRBD1,once,TRBJ2-3,TRBV6-5,CASRPGGAGTDTQYF,TGTGCCAGCAGACCAGGGGGCGCGGGCACAGATACGCAGTATTTT
TRBD2,-,TRBJ2-7,TRBV7-2,CASSLTSGITTYEQYF,TGTGCCAGCAGCTTAACTAGCGGGATAACCACCTACGAGCAGTACTTC
-,-,TRBJ2-6,TRBV5-8,CASSGHGSGANVLTF,TGTGCCAGCAGCGGGCATGGCTCTGGGGCCAACGTCCTGACTTTC
-,-,TRBJ1-5,TRBV6-6,CASSYARGGDQPQHF,TGTGCCAGCAGTTACGCAAGGGGGGGGGATCAGCCCCAGCATTTT
TRBD1,-,TRBJ2-1,TRBV30,CASGQSYNEQFF,TGTGCCTCGGGACAGTCCTACAATGAGCAGTTCTTC
-,-,TRBJ2-7,TRBV11-2,CASSLDLGGEQYF,TGTGCCAGCAGCTTAGATCTAGGGGGCGAGCAGTACTTC
TRBD2,-,TRBJ2-7,TRBV4-1,CASRLAGGISYEQYF,TGCGCCAGCAGACTAGCGGGAGGGATCTCCTACGAGCAGTACTTC
TRBD2,-,TRBJ2-3,TRBV4-2,CASTQSLAGGGADTQYF,TGTGCCAGCACCCAATCTCTGGCGGGAGGAGGGGCAGATACGCAGTATTTT
-,-,TRBJ1-1,TRBV7-9,CASSFRQTMNTEAFF,TGTGCCAGCAGCTTCCGACAGACCATGAACACTGAAGCTTTCTTT
-,-,TRBJ2-6,TRBV9,CASSRRDIVDGANVLTF,TGTGCCAGCAGCAGACGGGACATAGTTGATGGGGCCAACGTCCTGACTTTC
-,-,TRBJ1-6,TRBV27,CASSLETANSPLHF,TGTGCCAGCAGTTTAGAGACAGCTAATTCACCCCTCCACTTT
-,few,TRBJ2-7,TRBV24-1,CATSDLGDPYEQYF,TGTGCCACCAGTGATTTAGGGGATCCCTACGAGCAGTACTTC
TRBD1,-,TRBJ2-1,TRBV6-6,CASSQRQGRLYNEQFF,TGTGCCAGCAGCCAAAGACAGGGGCGGCTCTACAATGAGCAGTTCTTC
TRBD2,-,TRBJ2-5,TRBV3-1/TRBV3-2,CASSLWDSGSQETQYF,TGTGCCAGCAGCCTTTGGGATAGCGGGAGTCAAGAGACCCAGTACTTC
TRBD1,-,TRBJ1-1,TRBV2,CASRTGTETNTEAFF,TGTGCCAGCAGGACCGGGACAGAGACGAACACTGAAGCTTTCTTT
TRBD2,-,TRBJ2-5,TRBV7-8,CASASGRSETQYF,TGTGCCAGCGCTAGCGGGAGATCGGAGACCCAGTACTTC
TRBD1,-,TRBJ1-2,TRBV5-6,CASSFWTGLDRVSTGGYTF,TGTGCCAGCAGCTTCTGGACCGGACTGGACAGGGTATCGACGGGTGGCTACACCTTC
-,many,TRBJ2-6,TRBV4-2,CASSQGGTGANVLTF,TGTGCCAGCAGCCAAGGAGGGACTGGGGCCAACGTCCTGACTTTC
TRBD1,-,TRBJ2-1,TRBV7-2,CASSSDRVHEQFF,TGTGCCAGCAGCTCCGACAGGGTGCATGAGCAGTTCTTC
-,-,TRBJ1-5,TRBV12-3/TRBV12-4,CASSSGVQPQHF,TGTGCCAGCAGTTCAGGGGTTCAGCCCCAGCATTTT
TRBD1,-,TRBJ1-2,TRBV30,CAWDRDRGQRGYGYTF,TGTGCCTGGGACCGGGACAGGGGGCAAAGAGGCTATGGCTACACCTTC
-,-,TRBJ2-3,TRBV15,CATSGFSRYTSTDTQYF,TGTGCCACCAGCGGGTTTTCGCGGTACACTAGCACAGATACGCAGTATTTT
-,-,TRBJ1-5,TRBV6-5,CASSPGVGNQPQHF,TGTGCCAGCAGCCCAGGGGTGGGCAATCAGCCCCAGCATTTT
TRBD1,-,TRBJ2-1,TRBV9,CASSTPPGQDLNEQFF,TGTGCCAGCAGCACACCCCCAGGACAGGACTTAAATGAGCAGTTCTTC
-,once,TRBJ2-5,TRBV9,CASSVGALASSQETQYF,TGTGCCAGCAGCGTAGGGGCGTTGGCTAGCAGCCAAGAGACCCAGTACTTC
-,few,TRBJ1-1,TRBV4-1,CASSQGEYVNTEAFF,TGCGCCAGCAGCCAAGGAGAGTATGTGAACACTGAAGCTTTCTTT
TRBD2,-,TRBJ2-2,TRBV6-5,CASSYKLAGNTGELFF,TGTGCCAGCAGTTACAAACTAGCGGGGAACACCGGGGAGCTGTTTTTT
-,-,TRBJ1-5,TRBV29-1,CSVGQSNQPQHF,TGCAGCGTTGGACAAAGCAATCAGCCCCAGCATTTT
-,-,TRBJ2-1,TRBV10-3,CAISGSRGPYNEQFF,TGTGCCATCAGTGGATCGCGGGGTCCATACAATGAGCAGTTCTTC
-,-,TRBJ2-7,TRBV27,CASSSTGEQYF,TGTGCCAGCAGTTCAACGGGAGAGCAGTACTTC
TRBD2,-,TRBJ2-1,TRBV19,CASSMGLLAGLSYNEQFF,TGTGCCAGTAGTATGGGATTACTAGCGGGCCTCTCCTACAATGAGCAGTTCTTC
-,-,TRBJ2-1,TRBV5-1,CASSVPGPAGGEQFF,TGCGCCAGCAGCGTCCCGGGTCCAGCCGGAGGTGAGCAGTTCTTC
-,-,TRBJ2-1,TRBV15,CATSRVNRAGNEQFF,TGTGCCACCAGCAGAGTAAACAGGGCTGGCAATGAGCAGTTCTTC
-,-,TRBJ2-2,TRBV9,CASSVARRGTGELFF,TGTGCCAGCAGCGTAGCACGGCGCGGCACCGGGGAGCTGTTTTTT
-,-,TRBJ2-7,TRBV5-1,CASSLAGGSGEQYF,TGCGCCAGCAGCTTAGCGGGCGGTTCCGGTGAGCAGTACTTC
-,-,TRBJ2-2,TRBV9,CASSVGTNTGELFF,TGTGCCAGCAGCGTCGGGACGAACACCGGGGAGCTGTTTTTT
TRBD2,-,TRBJ2-7,TRBV6-2/TRBV6-3,CASRPSGSVYEQYF,TGTGCCAGCCGCCCAAGCGGGAGTGTCTACGAGCAGTACTTC
-,-,TRBJ2-1,TRBV5-5,CASQPGELEQFF,TGTGCCAGTCAACCCGGGGAGTTGGAACAGTTCTTC
TRBD2,-,TRBJ2-3,TRBV29-1,CSVRPGEAGADTQYF,TGCAGCGTGAGGCCCGGGGAAGCGGGAGCAGATACGCAGTATTTT
TRBD2,once,TRBJ2-1,TRBV2,CASKSGTFGEQFF,TGTGCCAGCAAGAGCGGGACGTTCGGTGAGCAGTTCTTC
TRBD1,-,TRBJ2-7,TRBV7-2,CASSLGPGQGHSEQYF,TGTGCCAGCAGCTTAGGGCCGGGACAGGGACATTCCGAGCAGTACTTC
-,-,TRBJ2-3,TRBV5-4,CASSLRTGSDTQYF,TGTGCCAGCAGCTTGAGGACTGGATCAGATACGCAGTATTTT
TRBD2,-,TRBJ2-7,TRBV27,CASSLSIEGRGEQYF,TGTGCCAGCAGTTTATCGATAGAGGGGAGGGGCGAGCAGTACTTC
TRBD1,-,TRBJ1-2,TRBV6-6,CASSPTRGQGGGYTF,TGTGCCAGCAGTCCAACCCGCGGACAGGGCGGGGGCTACACCTTC
-,-,TRBJ1-4,TRBV7-2,CASRNQGTNEKLFF,TGTGCCAGCAGGAACCAGGGGACTAATGAAAAACTGTTTTTT
-,-,TRBJ1-5,TRBV5-6,CASSLYGDMRYSNQPQHF,TGTGCCAGCAGCTTGTACGGGGACATGCGATATAGCAATCAGCCCCAGCATTTT
-,-,TRBJ2-2,TRBV5-4,CASSSSGKNTGELFF,TGTGCCAGCAGCTCCTCAGGGAAAAACACCGGGGAGCTGTTTTTT
-,once,TRBJ1-5,TRBV2,CASSVRGHQPQHF,TGTGCCAGCAGTGTCAGGGGCCATCAGCCCCAGCATTTT
-,-,TRBJ1-1,TRBV6-2/TRBV6-3,CASSYAPQASNTEAFF,TGTGCCAGCAGTTACGCGCCACAGGCCTCGAACACTGAAGCTTTCTTT